This T cell receptor beta chain stems from a study of T-cell memory formation after mild COVID-19. Study-level results: The pre-infection memory compartment contained some responding clones, suggesting cross-reactive memory joined.

This clonotype was seen a few times. What it binds is unknown. At one boundary the junction diverges from the germline segment, which might be a read error. TCRdb used MiXCR to reprocess the 5' RACE reads, holding one entry per CDR3 protein. The table shows around 500,000 distinct CDR3 sequences, with over 15% occurring only once. CDR3 length equals 12 residues. CDR1 is SEHNR and CDR2 is FQNEAQ in the germline V gene (reference sequence). The rearrangement uses TRBV7-9 and TRBJ1-2; D ambiguous. Sample: PBMCs or a T cell subset sorted from them (not recorded which). The source is an adult woman who had mild COVID-19 (a few samples of this study predate the infection). Cell type and time point are not known. In DNA, the CDR3 is TGTGCCAGCAGCTCTGGTACAGTTGGCCCAGTCTTC. It yields the protein CASSSGTVGPVF.